The source of this TCR beta chain is a study of blood T cell repertoires in COVID-19. Germline CDR1 reads ENHRY; CDR2 reads SYGVKD. CDR3 length: 14 residues. The trim removed 6 bases at V and 5 bases at J, leaving 4 bases unmatched. The table lists this clone with a count of one. Original handling: Reference gene primer amplification gave nucleated cell count estimates. Method: immunoSEQ multiplex PCR; TCRdb's copy keeps in-frame clones and lacks some. The V and J calls and clone size are taken from that table; D and trimming were inferred from the DNA. Altogether roughly 250,000 clones are present, roughly 88% being singletons, with the ten largest covering approximately 1.2%.

The V and J genes are TRBV10-3 and TRBJ2-1; 10 bases fit TRBD2. The sample taken for sequencing was PBMCs or T cells enriched from blood (not recorded which). The clonotype was recovered from a middle-aged woman with acute COVID-19. CDR3 region: CAISTGLADNEQFF. CDR3 bases: TGTGCCATCAGCACAGGACTAGCGGACAATGAGCAGTTCTTC.